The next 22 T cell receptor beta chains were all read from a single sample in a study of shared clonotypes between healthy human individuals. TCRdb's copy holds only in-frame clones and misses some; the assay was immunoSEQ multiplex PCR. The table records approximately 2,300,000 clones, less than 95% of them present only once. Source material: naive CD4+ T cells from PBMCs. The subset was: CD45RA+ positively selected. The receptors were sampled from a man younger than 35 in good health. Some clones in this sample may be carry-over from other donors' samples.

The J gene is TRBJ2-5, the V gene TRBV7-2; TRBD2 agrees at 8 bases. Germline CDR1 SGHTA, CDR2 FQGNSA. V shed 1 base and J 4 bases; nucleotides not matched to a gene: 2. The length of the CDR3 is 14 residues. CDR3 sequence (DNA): TGTGCCAGCAGCTTAGATCGGGGGGGAGAGACCCAGTACTTC. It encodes CASSLDRGGETQYF.

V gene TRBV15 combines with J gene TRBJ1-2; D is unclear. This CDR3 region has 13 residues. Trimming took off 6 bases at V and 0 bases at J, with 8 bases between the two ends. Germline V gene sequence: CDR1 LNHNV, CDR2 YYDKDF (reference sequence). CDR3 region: CATRQLPNYGYTF. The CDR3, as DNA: TGTGCCACCAGACAGCTCCCTAACTATGGCTACACCTTC.

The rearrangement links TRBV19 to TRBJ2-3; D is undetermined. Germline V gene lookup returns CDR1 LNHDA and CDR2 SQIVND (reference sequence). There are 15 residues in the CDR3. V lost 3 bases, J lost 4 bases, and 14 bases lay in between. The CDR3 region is CASSIWVPPADTQYF. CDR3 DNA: TGTGCCAGTAGTATTTGGGTCCCCCCAGCAGATACGCAGTATTTT.

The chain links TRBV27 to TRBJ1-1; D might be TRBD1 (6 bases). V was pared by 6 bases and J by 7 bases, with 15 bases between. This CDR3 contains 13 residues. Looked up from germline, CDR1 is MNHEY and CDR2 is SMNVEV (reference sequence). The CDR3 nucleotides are TGTGCCAGCAGGCCCGGAGGGGGAAGTGAAGCTTTCTTT. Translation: CASRPGGGSEAFF.

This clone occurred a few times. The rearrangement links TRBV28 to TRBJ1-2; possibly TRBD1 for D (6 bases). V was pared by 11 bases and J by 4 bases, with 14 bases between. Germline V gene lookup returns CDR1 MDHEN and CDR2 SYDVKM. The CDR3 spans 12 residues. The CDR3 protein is CADWGPTYGYTF. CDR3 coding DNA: TGTGCCGACTGGGGGCCGACCTATGGCTACACCTTC.

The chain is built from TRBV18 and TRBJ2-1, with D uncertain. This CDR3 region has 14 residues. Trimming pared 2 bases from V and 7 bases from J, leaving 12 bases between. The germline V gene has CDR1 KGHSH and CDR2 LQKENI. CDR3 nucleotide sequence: TGTGCCAGCTCACCAAACCCCCTTGTAAATGAGCAGTTCTTC. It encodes CASSPNPLVNEQFF.

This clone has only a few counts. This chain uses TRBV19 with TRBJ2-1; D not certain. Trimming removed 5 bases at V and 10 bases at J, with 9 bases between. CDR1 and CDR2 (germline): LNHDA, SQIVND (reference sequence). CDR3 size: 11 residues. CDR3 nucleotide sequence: TGTGCCAGTAGTGTTGTAGGGGAGCAGTTCTTC. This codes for CASSVVGEQFF.

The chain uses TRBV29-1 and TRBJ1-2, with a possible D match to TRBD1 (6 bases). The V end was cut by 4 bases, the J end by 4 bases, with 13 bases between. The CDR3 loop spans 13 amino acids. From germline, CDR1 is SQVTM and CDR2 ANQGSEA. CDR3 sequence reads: CSVGVQGRYGYTF. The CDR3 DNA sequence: TGCAGCGTTGGGGTGCAGGGGCGCTATGGCTACACCTTC.

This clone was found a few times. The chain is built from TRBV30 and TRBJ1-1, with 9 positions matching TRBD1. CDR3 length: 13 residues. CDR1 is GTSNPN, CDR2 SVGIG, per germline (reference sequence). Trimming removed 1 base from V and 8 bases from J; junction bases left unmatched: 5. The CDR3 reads CAWSALGTGEAFF. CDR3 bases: TGTGCCTGGAGTGCACTCGGGACAGGGGAAGCTTTCTTT.

This CDR3 reads CASSLEGWAVAGNNEQFF. CDR3 sequence (DNA): TGTGCCAGCAGCTTAGAAGGTTGGGCGGTAGCGGGAAACAATGAGCAGTTCTTC. This chain uses TRBV11-3 with TRBJ2-1; 8 bases map to TRBD2. The V gene's germline CDR1 is SGHNT and CDR2 YENEEA. The CDR3 contains 18 residues. The V segment lost 0 bases and the J segment 5 bases; nucleotides outside the gene matches: 12.

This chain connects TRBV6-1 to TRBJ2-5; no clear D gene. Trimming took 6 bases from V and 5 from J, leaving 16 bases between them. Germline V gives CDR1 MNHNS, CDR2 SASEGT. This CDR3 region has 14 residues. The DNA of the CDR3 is TGTGCCAGCAGAGGGCGGACGTTCCGGGAGACCCAGTACTTC. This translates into CASRGRTFRETQYF.

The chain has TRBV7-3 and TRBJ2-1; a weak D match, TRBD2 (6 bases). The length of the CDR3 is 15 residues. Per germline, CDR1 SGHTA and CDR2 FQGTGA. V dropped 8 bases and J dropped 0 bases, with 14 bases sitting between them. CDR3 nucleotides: TGTGCCAGCGGTAGAGCGGGTAGCTCCTACAATGAGCAGTTCTTC. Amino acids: CASGRAGSSYNEQFF.

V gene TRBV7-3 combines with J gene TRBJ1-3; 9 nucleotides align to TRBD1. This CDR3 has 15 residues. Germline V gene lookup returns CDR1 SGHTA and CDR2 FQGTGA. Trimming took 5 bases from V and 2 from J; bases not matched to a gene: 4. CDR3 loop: CASSPGQGTGNTIYF. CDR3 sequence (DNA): TGTGCCAGCAGCCCGGGACAGGGTACTGGAAACACCATATATTTT.

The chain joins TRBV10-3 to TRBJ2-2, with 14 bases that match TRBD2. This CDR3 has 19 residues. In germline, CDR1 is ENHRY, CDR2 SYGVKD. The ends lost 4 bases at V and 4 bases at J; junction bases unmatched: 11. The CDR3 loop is CAISARGGLAGEGTGELFF. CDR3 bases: TGTGCCATCAGTGCCCGTGGGGGACTAGCGGGAGAAGGCACCGGGGAGCTGTTTTTT.

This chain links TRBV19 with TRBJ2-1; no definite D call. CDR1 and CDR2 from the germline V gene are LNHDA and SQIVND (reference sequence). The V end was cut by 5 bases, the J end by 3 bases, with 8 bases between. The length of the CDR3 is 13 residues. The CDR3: CASSLMDYNEQFF. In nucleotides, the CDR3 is TGTGCCAGTAGTTTAATGGACTACAATGAGCAGTTCTTC.

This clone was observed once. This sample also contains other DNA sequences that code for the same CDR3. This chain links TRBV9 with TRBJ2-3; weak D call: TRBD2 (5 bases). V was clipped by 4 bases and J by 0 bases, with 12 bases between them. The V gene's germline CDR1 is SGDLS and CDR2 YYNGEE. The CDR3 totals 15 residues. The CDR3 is CASSPGGASTDTQYF. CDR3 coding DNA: TGTGCCAGCAGCCCTGGAGGAGCGAGCACAGATACGCAGTATTTT. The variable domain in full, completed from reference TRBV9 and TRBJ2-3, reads DSGVTQTPKHLITATGQRVTLRCSPRSGDLSVYWYQQSLDQGLQFLIQYYNGEERAKGNILERFSAQQFPDLHSELNLSSLELGDSALYFCASSPGGASTDTQYFGPGTRLTVL.

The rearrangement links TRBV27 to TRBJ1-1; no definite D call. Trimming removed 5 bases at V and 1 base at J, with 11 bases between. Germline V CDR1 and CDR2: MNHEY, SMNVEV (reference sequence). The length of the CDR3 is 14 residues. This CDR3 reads CASSPDWRNTEAFF. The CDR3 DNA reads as TGTGCCAGCAGTCCGGACTGGAGGAACACTGAAGCTTTCTTT.

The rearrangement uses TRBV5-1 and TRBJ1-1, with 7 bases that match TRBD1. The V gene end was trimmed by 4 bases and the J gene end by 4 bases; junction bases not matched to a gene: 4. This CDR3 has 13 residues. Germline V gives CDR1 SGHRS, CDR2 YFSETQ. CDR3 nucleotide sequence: TGCGCCAGCAGCAGGGGGCTAGTCACTGAAGCTTTCTTT. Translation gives CASSRGLVTEAFF.

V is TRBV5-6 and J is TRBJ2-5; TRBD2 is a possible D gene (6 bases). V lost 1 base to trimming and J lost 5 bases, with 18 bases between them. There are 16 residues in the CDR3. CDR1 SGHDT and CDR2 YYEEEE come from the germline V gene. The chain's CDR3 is CASSLKGLRGSETQYF. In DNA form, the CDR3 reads TGTGCCAGCAGCTTGAAGGGACTGAGAGGGTCTGAGACCCAGTACTTC.

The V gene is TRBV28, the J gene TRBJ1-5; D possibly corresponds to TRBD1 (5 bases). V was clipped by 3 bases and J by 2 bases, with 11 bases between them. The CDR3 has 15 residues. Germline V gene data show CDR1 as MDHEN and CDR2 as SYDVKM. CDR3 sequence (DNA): TGTGCCAGCAGTTTGGGCAGGGAGGGCAATCAGCCCCAGCATTTT. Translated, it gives CASSLGREGNQPQHF.

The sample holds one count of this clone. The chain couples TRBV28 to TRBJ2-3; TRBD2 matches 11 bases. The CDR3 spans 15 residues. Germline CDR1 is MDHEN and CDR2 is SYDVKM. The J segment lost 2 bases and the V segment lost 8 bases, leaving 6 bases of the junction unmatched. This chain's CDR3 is CASYTGLAVTDTQYF. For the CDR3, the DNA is TGTGCCAGCTACACGGGACTAGCGGTCACAGATACGCAGTATTTT. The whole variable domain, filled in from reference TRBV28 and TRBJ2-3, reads DVKVTQSSRYLVKRTGEKVFLECVQDMDHENMFWYRQDPGLGLRLIYFSYDVKMKEKGDIPEGYSVSREKKERFSLILESASTNQTSMYLCASYTGLAVTDTQYFGPGTRLTVL.

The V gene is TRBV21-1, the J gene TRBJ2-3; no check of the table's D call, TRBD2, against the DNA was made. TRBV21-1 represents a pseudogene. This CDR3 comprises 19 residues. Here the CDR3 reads CASSKEHPSIAGFPDTQYF. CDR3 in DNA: TGTGCCAGCAGCAAAGAGCACCCTAGCATAGCGGGATTTCCAGATACGCAGTATTTT.